This T cell receptor beta chain was profiled in a study of OX40 agonist ivuxolimab in advanced cancers. Study-level background: The patients' treatment was ivuxolimab, an agonistic anti-OX40 (CD134) antibody. Two patients with cutaneous melanoma and one with hepatocellular carcinoma, three in total, showed partial responses.

This table comes from immunoSEQ multiplex PCR, and its TCRdb copy is limited to in-frame clones, with some not included. The data hold roughly 65,000 clones, with just over 90% observed a single time. CDR1 and CDR2 (germline): SGHRS, YFSETQ. V was cut by 6 bases and J by 8 bases, with 11 bases left in between. The CDR3 spans 12 residues. Study-wide results and limits: Both CD4+ and CD8+ T cell populations in blood had undergone clonal expansion by week 6 at 0.1 to 3.0 mg/kg.

Note on this clone: Its antigen is unknown.

This clonotype originated in an adult with an advanced solid tumor such as melanoma, head and neck, liver or kidney cancer. The material sequenced was CD4+ or CD8+ T cells sorted from blood, taken in a trial of the OX40 agonist ivuxolimab. The rearrangement joins TRBV5-1 to TRBJ1-4, with D possibly TRBD1 on 5 matching bases. In DNA form, the CDR3 reads TGCGCCAGCAACAGGCCAGGGGAAAAACTGTTTTTT. This sequence encodes CASNRPGEKLFF.